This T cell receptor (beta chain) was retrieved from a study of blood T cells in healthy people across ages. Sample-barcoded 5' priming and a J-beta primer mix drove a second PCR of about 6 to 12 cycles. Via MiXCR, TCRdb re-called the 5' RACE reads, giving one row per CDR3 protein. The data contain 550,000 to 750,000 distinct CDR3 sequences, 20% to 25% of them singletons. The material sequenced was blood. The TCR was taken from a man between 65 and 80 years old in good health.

DNA of the CDR3: TGTGCCAGCAGTTTACGACAGGGGAGCTCCTATAATTCACCCCTCCACTTT. Amino acid sequence: CASSLRQGSSYNSPLHF. The chain links TRBV27 to TRBJ1-6; 8 bases agree with TRBD1. CDR3 length equals 17 residues. The germline gives CDR1 MNHEY, CDR2 SMNVEV (reference sequence). V was pared by 2 bases and J by 0 bases, with 3 bases of the junction left unmatched.